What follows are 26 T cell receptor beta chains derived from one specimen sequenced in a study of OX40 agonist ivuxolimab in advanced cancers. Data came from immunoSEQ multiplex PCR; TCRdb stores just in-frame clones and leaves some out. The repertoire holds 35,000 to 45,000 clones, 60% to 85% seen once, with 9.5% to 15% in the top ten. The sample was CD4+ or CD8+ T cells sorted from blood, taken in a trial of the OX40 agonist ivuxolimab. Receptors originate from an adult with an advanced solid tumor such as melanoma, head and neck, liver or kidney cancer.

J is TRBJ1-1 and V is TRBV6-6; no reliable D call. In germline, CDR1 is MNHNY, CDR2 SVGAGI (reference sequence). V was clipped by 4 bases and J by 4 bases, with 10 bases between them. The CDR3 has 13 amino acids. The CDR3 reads CASSSDGGTEAFF. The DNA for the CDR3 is TGTGCCAGCAGTTCCGACGGAGGCACTGAAGCTTTCTTT.

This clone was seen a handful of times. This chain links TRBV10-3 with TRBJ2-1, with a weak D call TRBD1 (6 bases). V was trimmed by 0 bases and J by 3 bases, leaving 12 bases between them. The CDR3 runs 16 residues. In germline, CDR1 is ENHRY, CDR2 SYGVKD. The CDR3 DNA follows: TGTGCCATCAGTGAGTCTAGGGGGATAGTCTACAATGAGCAGTTCTTC. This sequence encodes CAISESRGIVYNEQFF.

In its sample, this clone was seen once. The DNA of the CDR3 is TGTGCCAGCATCCACTCGACAGGGGGACATACGAAACTGTTTTTT. The encoded protein is CASIHSTGGHTKLFF. The rearrangement uses TRBV28 and TRBJ1-4, with 9 bases aligning to TRBD1. The V gene end was trimmed by 7 bases and the J gene end by 11 bases; junction bases not matched to a gene: 14. Germline CDR1 reads MDHEN; CDR2 reads SYDVKM. The CDR3 consists of 15 residues.

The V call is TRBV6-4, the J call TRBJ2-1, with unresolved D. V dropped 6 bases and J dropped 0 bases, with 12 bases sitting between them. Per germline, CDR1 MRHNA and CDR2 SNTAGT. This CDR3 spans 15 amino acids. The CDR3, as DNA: TGTGCCAGCAGCCCGGAGTTCGGCTCCTACAATGAGCAGTTCTTC. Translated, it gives CASSPEFGSYNEQFF.

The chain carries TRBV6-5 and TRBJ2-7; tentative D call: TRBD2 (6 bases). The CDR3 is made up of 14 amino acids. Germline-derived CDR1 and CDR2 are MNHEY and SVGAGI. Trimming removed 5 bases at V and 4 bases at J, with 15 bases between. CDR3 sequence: CASSAGGLPYEQYF. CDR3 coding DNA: TGTGCCAGCAGTGCCGGGGGTCTTCCTTACGAGCAGTACTTC.

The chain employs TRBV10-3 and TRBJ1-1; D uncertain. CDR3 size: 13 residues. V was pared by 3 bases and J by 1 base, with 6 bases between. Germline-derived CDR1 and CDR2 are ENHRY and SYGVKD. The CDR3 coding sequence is TGTGCCATCAGTGACAAAGCGAACACTGAAGCTTTCTTT. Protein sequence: CAISDKANTEAFF.

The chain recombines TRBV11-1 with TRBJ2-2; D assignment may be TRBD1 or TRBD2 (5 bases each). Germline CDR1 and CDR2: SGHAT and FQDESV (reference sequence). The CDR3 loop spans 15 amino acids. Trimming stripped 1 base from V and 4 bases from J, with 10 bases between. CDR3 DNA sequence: TGTGCCAGCAGCTTAGGCAGGGCGGGCACCGGGGAGCTGTTTTTT. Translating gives CASSLGRAGTGELFF.

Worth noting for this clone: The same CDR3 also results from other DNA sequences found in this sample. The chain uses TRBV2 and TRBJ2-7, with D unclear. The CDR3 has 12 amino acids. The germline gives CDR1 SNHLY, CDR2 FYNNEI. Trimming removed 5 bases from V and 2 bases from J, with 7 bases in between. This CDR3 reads CASSLGTYEQYF. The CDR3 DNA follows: TGTGCCAGCAGTTTGGGGACCTACGAGCAGTACTTC.

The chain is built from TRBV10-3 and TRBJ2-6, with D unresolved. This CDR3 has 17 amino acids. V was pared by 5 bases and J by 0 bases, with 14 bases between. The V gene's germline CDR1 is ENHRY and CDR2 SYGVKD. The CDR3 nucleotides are TGTGCCATCAGTCCTCGATTAGCCAGCTCTGGGGCCAACGTCCTGACTTTC. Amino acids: CAISPRLASSGANVLTF.

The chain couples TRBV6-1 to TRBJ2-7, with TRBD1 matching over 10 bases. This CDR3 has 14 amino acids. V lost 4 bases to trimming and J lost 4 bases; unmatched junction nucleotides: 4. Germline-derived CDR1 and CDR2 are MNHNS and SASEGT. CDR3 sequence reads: CASSAPGQGYEQYF. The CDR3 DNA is TGTGCCAGCAGTGCGCCGGGACAGGGGTACGAGCAGTACTTC.

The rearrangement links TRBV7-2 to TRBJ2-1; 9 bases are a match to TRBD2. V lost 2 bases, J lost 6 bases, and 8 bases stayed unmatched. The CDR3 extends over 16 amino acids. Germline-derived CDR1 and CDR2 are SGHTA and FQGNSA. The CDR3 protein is CASSLLGWTSANEQFF. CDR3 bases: TGTGCCAGCAGCTTACTAGGGTGGACTAGCGCCAATGAGCAGTTCTTC.

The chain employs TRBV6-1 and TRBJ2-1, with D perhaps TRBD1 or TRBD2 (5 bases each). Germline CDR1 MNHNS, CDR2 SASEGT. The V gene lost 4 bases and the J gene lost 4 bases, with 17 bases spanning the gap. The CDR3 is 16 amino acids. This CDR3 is CASSGLGTDLYNEQFF. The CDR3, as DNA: TGTGCCAGCAGTGGCCTAGGGACGGACCTATACAATGAGCAGTTCTTC.

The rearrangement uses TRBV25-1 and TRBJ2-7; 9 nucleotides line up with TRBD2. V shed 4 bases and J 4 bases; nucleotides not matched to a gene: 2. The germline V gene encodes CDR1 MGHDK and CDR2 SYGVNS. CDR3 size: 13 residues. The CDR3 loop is CASSGGRGYEQYF. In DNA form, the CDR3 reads TGTGCCAGCAGTGGCGGGAGGGGTTACGAGCAGTACTTC.

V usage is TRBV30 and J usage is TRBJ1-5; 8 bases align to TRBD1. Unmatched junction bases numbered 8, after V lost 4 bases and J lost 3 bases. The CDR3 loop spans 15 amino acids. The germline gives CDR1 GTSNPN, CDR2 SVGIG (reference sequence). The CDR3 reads CAWTRQGRANQPQHF. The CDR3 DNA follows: TGTGCCTGGACACGACAGGGGAGGGCCAATCAGCCCCAGCATTTT.

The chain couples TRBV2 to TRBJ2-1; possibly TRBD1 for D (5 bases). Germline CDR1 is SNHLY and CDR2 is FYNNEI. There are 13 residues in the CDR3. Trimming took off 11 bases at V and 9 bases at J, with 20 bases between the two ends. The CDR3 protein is CARQGAPLGEQFF. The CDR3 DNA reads TGTGCCCGCCAAGGGGCGCCTCTGGGTGAGCAGTTCTTC.

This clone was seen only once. In DNA, the CDR3 is TGTGCCAGCAGCCAAGAGCCGGGTAGAGCTTTCTTT. Protein: CASSQEPGRAFF. The chain uses TRBV14 and TRBJ1-1, with D hard to call. V was shortened by 0 bases and J by 10 bases, with 9 bases between the two germline ends. The CDR3 length is 12 residues. Germline V CDR1 and CDR2: SGHDN, FVKESK.

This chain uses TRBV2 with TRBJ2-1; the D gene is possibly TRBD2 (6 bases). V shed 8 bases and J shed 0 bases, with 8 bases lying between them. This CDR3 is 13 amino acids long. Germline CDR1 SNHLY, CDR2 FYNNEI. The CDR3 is CASAGLSYNEQFF. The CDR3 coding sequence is TGTGCCAGCGCGGGGCTCTCCTACAATGAGCAGTTCTTC.

As DNA, the CDR3 is TGTGCCATCAGTGAAGCCGACAGGGGGTCGAATGGCTACACCTTC. Its translation is CAISEADRGSNGYTF. The chain is built from TRBV10-3 and TRBJ1-2; 9 nucleotides line up with TRBD1. The germline V gene encodes CDR1 ENHRY and CDR2 SYGVKD. The CDR3 runs 15 residues. V lost 3 bases to trimming and J lost 6 bases; unmatched junction nucleotides: 8.

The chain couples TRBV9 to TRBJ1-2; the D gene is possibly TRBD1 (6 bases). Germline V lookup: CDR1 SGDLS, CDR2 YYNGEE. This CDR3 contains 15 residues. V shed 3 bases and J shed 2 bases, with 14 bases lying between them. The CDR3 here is CASSALQGFNYGYTF. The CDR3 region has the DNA TGTGCCAGCAGCGCCCTACAGGGTTTCAACTATGGCTACACCTTC.

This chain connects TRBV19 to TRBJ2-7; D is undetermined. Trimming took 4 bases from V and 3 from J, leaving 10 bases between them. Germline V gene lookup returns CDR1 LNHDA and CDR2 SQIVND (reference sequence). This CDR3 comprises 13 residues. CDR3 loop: CASSTPRYYEQYF. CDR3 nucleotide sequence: TGTGCCAGTAGTACTCCGAGGTACTACGAGCAGTACTTC.

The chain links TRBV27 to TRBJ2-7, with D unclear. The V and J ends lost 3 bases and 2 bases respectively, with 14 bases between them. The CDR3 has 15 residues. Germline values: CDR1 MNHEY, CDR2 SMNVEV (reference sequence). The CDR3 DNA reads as TGTGCCAGCAGTTTGAACAGCCCCGTGGCCTACGAGCAGTACTTC. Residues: CASSLNSPVAYEQYF.

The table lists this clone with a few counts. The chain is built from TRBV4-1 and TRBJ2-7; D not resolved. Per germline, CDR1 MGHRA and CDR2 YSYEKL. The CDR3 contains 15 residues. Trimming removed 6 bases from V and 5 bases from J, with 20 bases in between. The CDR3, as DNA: TGCGCCAGCAGTCGAACCGGGTCCTCACGCGACGAGCAGTACTTC. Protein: CASSRTGSSRDEQYF.

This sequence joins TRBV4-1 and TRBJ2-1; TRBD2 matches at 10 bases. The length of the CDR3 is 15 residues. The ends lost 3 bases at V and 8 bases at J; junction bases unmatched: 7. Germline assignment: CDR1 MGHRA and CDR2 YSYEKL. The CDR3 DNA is TGCGCCAGCAGCCACCCGGGACTAGCGCGGGATGAGCAGTTCTTC. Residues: CASSHPGLARDEQFF.

The CDR3 spells CASSLTGTGGTYEQYF. The CDR3 coding sequence is TGTGCCAGCAGCTTAACCGGGACAGGGGGAACCTACGAGCAGTACTTC. V usage is TRBV7-3 and J usage is TRBJ2-7; 11 nucleotides align to TRBD1. J gave up 2 bases and V 0 bases, and 3 bases lay outside the gene matches. The CDR3 covers 16 residues. Germline V gene sequence: CDR1 SGHTA, CDR2 FQGTGA.

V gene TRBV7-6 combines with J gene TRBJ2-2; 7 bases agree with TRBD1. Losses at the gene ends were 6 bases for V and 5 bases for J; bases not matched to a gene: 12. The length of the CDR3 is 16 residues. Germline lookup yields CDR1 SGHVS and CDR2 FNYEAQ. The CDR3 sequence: CASSLGQTGLTGELFF. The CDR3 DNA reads TGTGCCAGCAGTTTGGGCCAGACAGGGTTGACCGGGGAGCTGTTTTTT. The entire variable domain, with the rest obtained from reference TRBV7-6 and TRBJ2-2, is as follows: GAGVSQSPRYKVTKRGQDVALRCDPISGHVSLYWYRQALGQGPEFLTYFNYEAQQDKSGLPNDRFSAERPEGSISTLTIQRTEQRDSAMYRCASSLGQTGLTGELFFGEGSRLTVL.

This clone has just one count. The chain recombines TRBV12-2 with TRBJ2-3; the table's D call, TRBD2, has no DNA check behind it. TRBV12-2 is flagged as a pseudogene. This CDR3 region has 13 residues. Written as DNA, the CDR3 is TGTGCAAGTCGCTTGGGGGGGGCAGATACGCAGTATTTT. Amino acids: CASRLGGADTQYF.